The next 4 T cell receptor beta chains were all read from a single sample in a study of OX40 agonist ivuxolimab in advanced cancers. Only in-frame clones appear in the TCRdb table, and some are missing; sequencing was by immunoSEQ multiplex PCR. Counted here are some 44,000 clones, around 80% occurring once; the ten biggest clones make up just over 5%. The sample consisted of CD4+ or CD8+ T cells sorted from blood, taken in a trial of the OX40 agonist ivuxolimab. These receptor sequences come from an adult with an advanced solid tumor such as melanoma, head and neck, liver or kidney cancer.

V usage is TRBV29-1 and J usage is TRBJ2-7; 9 positions agree with TRBD1. This CDR3 is built from 13 residues. CDR1 is SQVTM, CDR2 ANQGSEA, per germline. Trimming took 3 bases from V and 4 from J; bases not matched to a gene: 4. The CDR3 DNA follows: TGCAGCGTTGAGGGACAGGGTTTGTACGAGCAGTACTTC. This sequence encodes CSVEGQGLYEQYF.

The chain is built from TRBV6-5 and TRBJ1-2, with D hard to call. There are 13 residues in the CDR3. Trimming pared 8 bases from V and 3 bases from J, leaving 13 bases between. CDR1 is MNHEY, CDR2 SVGAGI, per germline. The chain's CDR3 is CASRLEADYGYTF. DNA for the CDR3: TGTGCCAGCCGCCTAGAGGCAGACTATGGCTACACCTTC.

This clone was seen a handful of times. The chain recombines TRBV5-1 with TRBJ1-4, with TRBD1 identical over 7 bases. The CDR3 consists of 16 residues. The V and J ends lost 0 bases and 6 bases, in that order; junction bases with no gene match: 8. The germline gives CDR1 SGHRS, CDR2 YFSETQ. CDR3 nucleotide sequence: TGCGCCAGCAGCTTGGGACAGGGCAACCTGGATGAAAAACTGTTTTTT. Translated: CASSLGQGNLDEKLFF.

The chain recombines TRBV6-5 with TRBJ2-3; D remains unclear. V was clipped by 6 bases and J by 1 base, with 14 bases between them. Germline lookup yields CDR1 MNHEY and CDR2 SVGAGI. The CDR3 is made up of 15 amino acids. In nucleotides, the CDR3 is TGTGCCAGCAGATTGGTAGGAAAGGGCACAGATACGCAGTATTTT. Protein: CASRLVGKGTDTQYF.